Below, 24 T cell receptor beta chains from the same sample are listed, as sequenced in a study of CXCR3-negative and CXCR3-positive naive CD8 T cells. Study results and caveats: More hydrophobic TRB CDR3s occurred in CXCR3-positive than in CXCR3-negative naive cells.

The TRB libraries of cDNA were built by UMI-labeled 5' RACE. After re-calling the 5' RACE reads, TCRdb lists one entry per CDR3 protein, DNA absent. This sample's table reports some 150,000 distinct CDR3 sequences. These TCRs' antigens remain unknown. The sample taken for sequencing was naive CXCR3+ CD8+ T cells from blood. Documented subset: CD45RO-CCR7+CD27+CD95- naive CD8+ T cells expressing CXCR3 (TNR3+). Receptors originate from a human donor in good health. Some clones in this sample may be carry-over from other donors' samples.

J is TRBJ1-1 and V is TRBV19. Germline CDR1 is LNHDA and CDR2 is SQIVND (reference sequence). The CDR3 contains 16 residues. The CDR3 sequence: CASSIGLGLTNTEAFF.

This chain connects TRBV5-1 to TRBJ2-7; TCRdb's D call of TRBD2 is untestable without DNA. CDR3 length equals 15 residues. Germline V gene data show CDR1 as SGHRS and CDR2 as YFSETQ. The CDR3 here is CASSLLAGEIYEQYF.

The genes are TRBV14 and TRBJ2-1. This CDR3 region has 11 residues. Germline-derived CDR1 and CDR2 are SGHDN and FVKESK. This chain's CDR3 is CASSQADEQFF.

This chain joins TRBV7-2 and TRBJ2-1; the TCRdb D gene call, TRBD1, has no DNA to confirm it. The CDR3 has 15 residues. Germline lookup yields CDR1 SGHTA and CDR2 FQGNSA. CDR3 sequence: CASNQGDRGFYEQFF.

The chain has TRBV12-3 or TRBV12-4 and TRBJ1-5. The CDR3 contains 15 residues. The CDR3 loop reads CASSFSAYSNQPQHF.

This sequence joins TRBV6-2 or TRBV6-3 and TRBJ1-1; TCRdb picks TRBD1, but there is no DNA to check that call. The CDR3 is made up of 15 amino acids. Germline V lookup: CDR1 MNHEY, CDR2 SVGEGT. The CDR3 here is CASSPGQRINTEAFF.

The chain uses TRBV15 and TRBJ2-2; there is no DNA to check the TCRdb D call of TRBD1. Germline lookup yields CDR1 LNHNV and CDR2 YYDKDF (reference sequence). The CDR3 is made up of 16 amino acids. The CDR3 loop reads CATSNDYGTGDGELFF.

J is TRBJ2-5 and V is TRBV28; TCRdb indicates TRBD1, and absent DNA this call remains unverified. Germline lookup yields CDR1 MDHEN and CDR2 SYDVKM. This CDR3 contains 15 residues. This chain's CDR3 is CASSFLERERETQYF.

V is TRBV27 and J is TRBJ2-1. The germline V gene has CDR1 MNHEY and CDR2 SMNVEV (reference sequence). CDR3 size: 13 residues. CDR3 sequence reads: CASSLSVHNEQFF.

The chain uses TRBV5-6 and TRBJ2-3; TCRdb designates TRBD2, a call that cannot be tested without DNA. This CDR3 has 17 residues. Germline V CDR1 and CDR2: SGHDT, YYEEEE. CDR3 amino acids: CASSPRGSGYLTDTQYF. Together with reference TRBV5-6 and TRBJ2-3, the CDR3 gives the full variable domain: DAGVTQSPTHLIKTRGQQVTLRCSPKSGHDTVSWYQQALGQGPQFIFQYYEEEERQRGNFPDRFSGHQFPNYSSELNVNALLLGDSALYLCASSPRGSGYLTDTQYFGPGTRLTVL.

The chain links TRBV28 to TRBJ1-1. The CDR3 sequence is 15 residues long. Germline-derived CDR1 and CDR2 are MDHEN and SYDVKM. Here the CDR3 reads CASSPRTAALTEAFF.

The rearrangement uses TRBV5-1 and TRBJ2-1; checking the TCRdb D call of TRBD2 is not possible without DNA. CDR3 length equals 16 residues. Germline CDR1 and CDR2: SGHRS and YFSETQ. The CDR3 loop reads CASSRGLAGDYNEQFF.

This chain connects TRBV12-3 or TRBV12-4 to TRBJ2-7; TCRdb selects TRBD1, and the lack of DNA leaves this call unchecked. CDR3 length: 13 amino acids. CDR3 residues: CASSPTGRYEQYF.

The chain couples TRBV7-6 to TRBJ2-1; with no DNA, the TCRdb D assignment of TRBD1 cannot be verified. Per the germline V gene, CDR1 is SGHVS and CDR2 is FNYEAQ. The CDR3 covers 15 residues. The CDR3 region is CASSWGQGAENEQFF.

This chain uses TRBV10-3 with TRBJ2-7. CDR1 ENHRY and CDR2 SYGVKD come from the germline V gene. The CDR3 contains 14 residues. The CDR3 protein is CAIIADRTSYEQYF.

CDR3 amino acids: CASSSAWGEETQYF. V usage is TRBV5-1 and J usage is TRBJ2-5; the TCRdb call, TRBD1, lacks DNA for checking. The CDR3 length is 14 residues. The germline gives CDR1 SGHRS, CDR2 YFSETQ. Supplemented by reference TRBV5-1 and TRBJ2-5, the full variable domain reads KAGVTQTPRYLIKTRGQQVTLSCSPISGHRSVSWYQQTPGQGLQFLFEYFSETQRNKGNFPGRFSGRQFSNSRSEMNVSTLELGDSALYLCASSSAWGEETQYFGPGTRLLVL.

V usage is TRBV7-9 and J usage is TRBJ2-5; as DNA is missing, the TRBD1 call by TCRdb cannot be tested. CDR3 size: 14 residues. Germline V gene data show CDR1 as SEHNR and CDR2 as FQNEAQ (reference sequence). This CDR3 is CASRDGTAQETQYF.

J is TRBJ2-7 and V is TRBV20-1; TCRdb indicates TRBD2, and absent DNA this call remains unverified. The CDR3 extends over 14 amino acids. Germline lookup yields CDR1 DFQATT and CDR2 SNEGSKA (reference sequence). The CDR3 region is CSASPGLAGYEQYF.

V is TRBV11-2 and J is TRBJ2-2. The CDR3 consists of 17 residues. Looked up from germline, CDR1 is SGHAT and CDR2 is FQNNGV. CDR3 sequence: CASSLEVPTKNTGELFF.

This CDR3 is CSARDLGHPNTEAFF. V usage is TRBV20-1 and J usage is TRBJ1-1. This CDR3 is 15 amino acids long. Germline loops: CDR1 DFQATT, CDR2 SNEGSKA (reference sequence).

The CDR3 sequence: CASSQETSGSPDTQYF. The rearrangement uses TRBV4-2 and TRBJ2-3; absent DNA, TCRdb's TRBD2 call cannot be checked. The CDR3 loop spans 16 amino acids. Germline CDR1 reads LGHNA; CDR2 reads YNFKEQ.

The chain has TRBV7-2 and TRBJ2-7; there is no DNA to check the TCRdb D call of TRBD1. The CDR3 runs 13 residues. Germline V gene data show CDR1 as SGHTA and CDR2 as FQGNSA. CDR3 loop: CASSIGQTYEQYF.

This chain joins TRBV12-3 or TRBV12-4 and TRBJ1-1; the TCRdb call, TRBD1, lacks DNA for checking. CDR3 length: 16 residues. The CDR3 is CASSPPGQGLDTEAFF.

V is TRBV14 and J is TRBJ1-2; TCRdb indicates TRBD1, and absent DNA this call remains unverified. The CDR3 has 15 amino acids. Germline V gives CDR1 SGHDN, CDR2 FVKESK. The CDR3: CASSQEITGFDGYTF.